The rows below give T cell receptor beta chains drawn from one sample of a study of blood T cell repertoires in COVID-19. Repertoires were generated with immunoSEQ multiplex PCR, while TCRdb's copy carries only in-frame clones and drops some. The repertoire includes around 280,000 clones, 87% of them detected once, and roughly 6.3% sits in the top ten. Sequencing was done on a sample of PBMCs or T cells enriched from blood (not recorded which). Every receptor here comes from a woman between 40 and 50 years old who had recovered from COVID-19. The CDR3 runs from the conserved cysteine through the conserved F or W. The D gene is left open where the match is weak. Some rows mark clone size as missing; the rest say once, few, many or name a class of expanded clone.

-,TRBV7-7,TRBD1,TRBJ2-7,TGTGCTAGCAGCTTATCCCGCCCAGGACCGGGACAGGCCACCTACGAGCAGTACTTC,CASSLSRPGPGQATYEQYF
-,TRBV18,TRBD2,TRBJ2-5,TGTGCCAGCTCACCGGGACTAGCACAAGAGACCCAGTACTTC,CASSPGLAQETQYF
-,TRBV7-2,TRBD1,TRBJ2-5,TGTGCCAGCAGCTTAGCCGGACAGGGGGAGACCCAGTACTTC,CASSLAGQGETQYF
-,TRBV14,-,TRBJ2-7,TGTGCCAGCGGGACTCAACCCTACGAGCAGTACTTC,CASGTQPYEQYF
-,TRBV29-1,TRBD2,TRBJ2-5,TGCAGCGTTGAATACTCAGCGGGACGAGAGACCCAGTACTTC,CSVEYSAGRETQYF
-,TRBV27,-,TRBJ1-2,TGTGCCAGCAGTTTCCCTCAGGGGATCTATGGCTACACCTTC,CASSFPQGIYGYTF
-,TRBV6-5,-,TRBJ1-4,TGTGCCAGCAGAGACAGTCGCAATGAAAAACTGTTTTTT,CASRDSRNEKLFF
-,TRBV6-1,TRBD1,TRBJ2-5,TGTGCCAGCAGTGATTCAGGGACAGGGGGGCAGACCCAGTACTTC,CASSDSGTGGQTQYF
-,TRBV5-1,TRBD2,TRBJ2-1,TGCGCCAGCAGCTTGGGAGAGCGGGAGGTCGGTAATGAGCAGTTCTTC,CASSLGEREVGNEQFF
once,TRBV7-3,TRBD2,TRBJ2-1,TGTGCCAGCAGCCCCGTACCAGCGGGAGCTCTCAATGAGCAGTTCTTC,CASSPVPAGALNEQFF
-,TRBV10-3,TRBD2,TRBJ2-7,TGTGCCATCAGGTTAGTTCGGCTAGCGGGAACCAACAGGGAGCAGTACTTC,CAIRLVRLAGTNREQYF
-,TRBV24-1,TRBD1,TRBJ1-2,TGTGCCACCAGTGATCCACAGGGGGCTGATGGCTACACCTTC,CATSDPQGADGYTF
-,TRBV28,-,TRBJ1-2,TGTGCCAGCGTGACGGAGCTTCATGGCTACACCTTC,CASVTELHGYTF
-,TRBV12-5,-,TRBJ1-1,TGTGCTAGTGGTTCCCAAGGGGTCAACACTGAAGCTTTCTTT,CASGSQGVNTEAFF
-,TRBV3-1/TRBV3-2,TRBD1,TRBJ1-2,TGTGCCAGCAGCCAGCAGGGGGCGGACTATGGCTACACCTTC,CASSQQGADYGYTF
-,TRBV10-3,TRBD1,TRBJ1-2,TGTGCCATCAACCCGGGACAGGAGCGAATTGGCTACACCTTC,CAINPGQERIGYTF
-,TRBV28,TRBD1,TRBJ1-1,TGTGCCAGCAGTCGTTACAGGGGCGGGATTGCTTTCTTT,CASSRYRGGIAFF
-,TRBV13,TRBD2,TRBJ2-3,TGTGCCAGCAGCCCCCGGGGTAGCGGGAGGAATACGCAGTATTTT,CASSPRGSGRNTQYF
-,TRBV7-8,-,TRBJ1-6,TGTGCCAGCAGCTTAACAGGGTATAATTCACCCCTCCACTTT,CASSLTGYNSPLHF
-,TRBV19,-,TRBJ2-1,TGTGCCAGTAAGGGACTCGGGAGCGATGAGCAGTTCTTC,CASKGLGSDEQFF
-,TRBV4-3,-,TRBJ2-2,TGCGCCAGCAGCCAAGATTTTGGTAGTCGGTCCGGGGAGCTGTTTTTT,CASSQDFGSRSGELFF
-,TRBV24-1,TRBD2,TRBJ2-1,TGTGCCACCAGTGATGCTGGGACTAGCGGGAGAGTCGTCAATGAGCAGTTCTTC,CATSDAGTSGRVVNEQFF
-,TRBV27,-,TRBJ1-2,TGTGCCAGCAGCTCGGGTGGCTACACCTTC,CASSSGGYTF
-,TRBV28,-,TRBJ1-5,TGTGCCAGCTTCGCAGGGGATAGCAATCAGCCCCAGCATTTT,CASFAGDSNQPQHF
once,TRBV7-2,-,TRBJ2-7,TGTGCCAGCAGCTTCGGACTCCTGCTCTCCTACGAGCAGTACTTC,CASSFGLLLSYEQYF
-,TRBV7-3,TRBD2,TRBJ2-2,TGTGCCAGCAGCTTATTTACTAGCGGGAGTATTGGCGGGGAGCTGTTTTTT,CASSLFTSGSIGGELFF
-,TRBV6-2/TRBV6-3,TRBD2,TRBJ2-5,TGTGCCAGCACCCCCGCGGCTAGCGGAAGAGAGACCCAGTACTTC,CASTPAASGRETQYF
once,TRBV7-8,-,TRBJ1-2,TGTGCCAGCAGCTGGGCCGGGGACTATGGCTACACCTTC,CASSWAGDYGYTF
-,TRBV6-2/TRBV6-3,-,TRBJ2-7,TGTGCCAGCATCCCACAGGGTTTTCCGTCTTCGAGTTCGCGCGAGCAGTACTTC,CASIPQGFPSSSSREQYF
-,TRBV3-1/TRBV3-2,-,TRBJ2-1,TGTGCCAGCAGCCTATACCGGGGAAGGACTGAGCAGTTCTTC,CASSLYRGRTEQFF
-,TRBV18,-,TRBJ1-6,TGTGCCAGCTCACCCCCACAGGATTCACCCCTCCACTTT,CASSPPQDSPLHF
few,TRBV3-1/TRBV3-2,-,TRBJ1-2,TGTGCCAGCAGCCCCGGGGGGGAAGGGTATGGCTACACCTTC,CASSPGGEGYGYTF
-,TRBV5-1,TRBD1,TRBJ2-3,TGCGCCAGCACTCCCGGGACAGGGGGCACAGATACGCAGTATTTT,CASTPGTGGTDTQYF
-,TRBV3-1/TRBV3-2,-,TRBJ2-7,TGTGCCAGCAGCCAAGTGGGCGGGGCCGCCTACGAGCAGTACTTC,CASSQVGGAAYEQYF
-,TRBV7-9,-,TRBJ1-3,TGTGCCAGCAGCTTAGCGCGTTTAAACACCATATATTTT,CASSLARLNTIYF
-,TRBV2,-,TRBJ2-5,TGTGCCAGCAGTGTACAACGGGTCCAAGAGACCCAGTACTTC,CASSVQRVQETQYF
-,TRBV19,-,TRBJ1-5,TGTGCCAGTAGTATCCTCTGGACAGCGACTTATCAGCCCCAGCATTTT,CASSILWTATYQPQHF
-,TRBV7-2,-,TRBJ2-1,TGTGCCAGCACCGAGACTAGGCTCCACAATGAGCAGTTCTTC,CASTETRLHNEQFF
-,TRBV10-3,-,TRBJ1-5,TGTGCCACCTCAAGTGGGGCGAGCAATCAGCCCCAGCATTTT,CATSSGASNQPQHF
-,TRBV4-1,TRBD2,TRBJ2-4,TGCGCCAGCAGCCCGCTGGGACTAGCGGGAGCCGTAGCCAAAAACATTCAGTACTTC,CASSPLGLAGAVAKNIQYF
-,TRBV27,TRBD1,TRBJ1-6,TGTGCCAGCAGTTCCGCCGGGAGGGGGCGAAATTCACCCCTCCACTTT,CASSSAGRGRNSPLHF
-,TRBV11-2,-,TRBJ2-1,TGTGCCAGCAGCACAGACCCGAGCAACAATGAGCAGTTCTTC,CASSTDPSNNEQFF
-,TRBV9,TRBD2,TRBJ2-3,TGTGCCAGCAGCCCACGCCTAGCGGGAGGGGGGCCAGATACGCAGTATTTT,CASSPRLAGGGPDTQYF
-,TRBV7-2,TRBD2,TRBJ2-2,TGTGCCAGCAGCAAGACTAGCGGGAAGTACACCGGGGAGCTGTTTTTT,CASSKTSGKYTGELFF